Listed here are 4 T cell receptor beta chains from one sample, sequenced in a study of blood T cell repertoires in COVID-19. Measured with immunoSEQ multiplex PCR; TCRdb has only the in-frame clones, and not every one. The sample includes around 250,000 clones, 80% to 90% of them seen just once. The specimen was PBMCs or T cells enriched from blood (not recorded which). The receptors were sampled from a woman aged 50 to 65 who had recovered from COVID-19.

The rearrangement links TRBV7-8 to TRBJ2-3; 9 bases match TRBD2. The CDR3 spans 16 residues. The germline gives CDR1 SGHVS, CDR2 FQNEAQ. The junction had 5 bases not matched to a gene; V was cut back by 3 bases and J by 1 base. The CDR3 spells CASSLGIAGGTDTQYF. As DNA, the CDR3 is TGTGCCAGCAGCTTGGGGATAGCGGGAGGCACAGATACGCAGTATTTT. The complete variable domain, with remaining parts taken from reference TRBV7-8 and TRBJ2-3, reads GAGVSQSPRYKVAKRGQDVALRCDPISGHVSLFWYQQALGQGPEFLTYFQNEAQLDKSGLPSDRFFAERPEGSVSTLKIQRTQQEDSAVYLCASSLGIAGGTDTQYFGPGTRLTVL.

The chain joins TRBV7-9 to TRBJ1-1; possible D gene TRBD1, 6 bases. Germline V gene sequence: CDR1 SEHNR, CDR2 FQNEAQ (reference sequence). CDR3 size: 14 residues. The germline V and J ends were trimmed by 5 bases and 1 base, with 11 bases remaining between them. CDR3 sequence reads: CASSADSRNTEAFF. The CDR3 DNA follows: TGTGCCAGCAGCGCGGACAGCCGGAACACTGAAGCTTTCTTT.

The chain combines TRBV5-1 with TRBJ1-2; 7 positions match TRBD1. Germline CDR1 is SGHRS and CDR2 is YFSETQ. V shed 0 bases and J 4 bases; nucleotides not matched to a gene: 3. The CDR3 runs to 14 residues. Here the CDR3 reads CASSLEGDSYGYTF. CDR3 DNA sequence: TGCGCCAGCAGCTTGGAGGGGGACAGCTATGGCTACACCTTC.

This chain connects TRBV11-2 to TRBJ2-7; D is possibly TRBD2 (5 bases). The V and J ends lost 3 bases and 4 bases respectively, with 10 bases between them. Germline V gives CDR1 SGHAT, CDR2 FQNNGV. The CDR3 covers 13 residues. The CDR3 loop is CASSFRRGYEQYF. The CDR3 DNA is TGTGCCAGCAGCTTCAGGAGAGGGTACGAGCAGTACTTC.